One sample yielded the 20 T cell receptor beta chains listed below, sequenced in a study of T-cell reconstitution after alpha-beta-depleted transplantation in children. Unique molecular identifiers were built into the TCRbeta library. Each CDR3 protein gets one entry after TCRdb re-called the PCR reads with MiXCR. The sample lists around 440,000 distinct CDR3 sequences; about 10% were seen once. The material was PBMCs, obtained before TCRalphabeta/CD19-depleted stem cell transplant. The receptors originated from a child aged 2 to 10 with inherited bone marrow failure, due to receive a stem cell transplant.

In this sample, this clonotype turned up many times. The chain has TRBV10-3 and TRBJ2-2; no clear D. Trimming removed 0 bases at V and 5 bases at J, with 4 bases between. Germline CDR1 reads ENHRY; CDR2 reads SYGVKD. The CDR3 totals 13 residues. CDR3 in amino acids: CAISESNTGELFF. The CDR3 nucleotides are TGTGCCATCAGTGAGTCAAATACCGGGGAGCTGTTTTTT.

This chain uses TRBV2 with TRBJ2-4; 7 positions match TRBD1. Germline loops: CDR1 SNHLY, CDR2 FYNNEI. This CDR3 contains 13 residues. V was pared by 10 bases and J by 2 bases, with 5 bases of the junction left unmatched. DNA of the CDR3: TGTGCCAAGTCAGGGGGATCCAAAAACATTCAGTACTTC. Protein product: CAKSGGSKNIQYF.

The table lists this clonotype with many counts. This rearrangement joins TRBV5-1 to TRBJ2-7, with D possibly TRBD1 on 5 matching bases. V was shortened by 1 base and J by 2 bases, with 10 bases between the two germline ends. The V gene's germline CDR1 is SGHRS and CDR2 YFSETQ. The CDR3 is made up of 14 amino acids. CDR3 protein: CASSLHPGTYEQYF. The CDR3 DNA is TGCGCCAGCAGCTTGCACCCAGGGACCTACGAGCAGTACTTC.

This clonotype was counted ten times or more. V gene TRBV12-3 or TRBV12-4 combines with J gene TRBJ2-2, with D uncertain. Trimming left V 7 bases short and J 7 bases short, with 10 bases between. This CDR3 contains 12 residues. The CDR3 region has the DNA TGTGCCAGCACCCCCCCGGGCGGGGAGCTGTTTTTT. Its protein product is CASTPPGGELFF.

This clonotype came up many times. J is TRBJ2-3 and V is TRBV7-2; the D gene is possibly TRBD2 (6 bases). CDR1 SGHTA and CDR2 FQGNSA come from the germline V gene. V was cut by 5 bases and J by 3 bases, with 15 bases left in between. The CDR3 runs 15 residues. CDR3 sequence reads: CASSPSWGVTDTQYF. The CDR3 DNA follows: TGTGCCAGCAGCCCATCGTGGGGGGTGACAGATACGCAGTATTTT. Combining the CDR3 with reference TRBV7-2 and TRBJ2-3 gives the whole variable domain GAGVSQSPSNKVTEKGKDVELRCDPISGHTALYWYRQSLGQGLEFLIYFQGNSAPDKSGLPSDRFSAERTGGSVSTLTIQRTQQEDSAVYLCASSPSWGVTDTQYFGPGTRLTVL.

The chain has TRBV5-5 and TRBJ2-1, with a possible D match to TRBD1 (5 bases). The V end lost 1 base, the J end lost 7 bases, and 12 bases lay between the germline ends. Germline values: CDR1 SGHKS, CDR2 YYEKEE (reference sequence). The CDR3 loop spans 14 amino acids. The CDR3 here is CASSLSQGQNEQFF. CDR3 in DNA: TGTGCCAGCAGCTTGTCTCAGGGCCAAAATGAGCAGTTCTTC.

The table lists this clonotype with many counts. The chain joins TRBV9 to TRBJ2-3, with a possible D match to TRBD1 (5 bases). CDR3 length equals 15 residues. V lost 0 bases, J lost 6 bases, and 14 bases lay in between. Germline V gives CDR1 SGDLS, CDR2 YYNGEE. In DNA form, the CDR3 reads TGTGCCAGCAGCGTAGGGGGCCAGGGTGTGGATACGCAGTATTTT. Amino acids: CASSVGGQGVDTQYF.

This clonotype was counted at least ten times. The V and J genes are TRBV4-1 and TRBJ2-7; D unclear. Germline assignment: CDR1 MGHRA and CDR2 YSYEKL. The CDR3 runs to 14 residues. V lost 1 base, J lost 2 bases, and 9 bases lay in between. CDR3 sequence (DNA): TGCGCCAGCAGCCAAGGCTCAGAGGCCTACGAGCAGTACTTC. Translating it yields CASSQGSEAYEQYF.

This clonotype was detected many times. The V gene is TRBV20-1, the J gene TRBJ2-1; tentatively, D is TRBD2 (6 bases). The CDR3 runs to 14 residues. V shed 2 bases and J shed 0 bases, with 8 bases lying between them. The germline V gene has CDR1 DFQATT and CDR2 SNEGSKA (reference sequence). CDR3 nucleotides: TGCAGTGCTAGACTCGGGAGCTCCTACAATGAGCAGTTCTTC. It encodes CSARLGSSYNEQFF.

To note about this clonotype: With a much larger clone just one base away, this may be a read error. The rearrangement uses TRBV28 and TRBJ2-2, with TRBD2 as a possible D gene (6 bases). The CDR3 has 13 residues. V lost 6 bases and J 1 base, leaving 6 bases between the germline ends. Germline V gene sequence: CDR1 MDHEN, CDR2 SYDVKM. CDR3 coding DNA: TGTGCCAGCAGGGAGGGGAACACCGGGGAGCTGTTTTTT. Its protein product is CASREGNTGELFF.

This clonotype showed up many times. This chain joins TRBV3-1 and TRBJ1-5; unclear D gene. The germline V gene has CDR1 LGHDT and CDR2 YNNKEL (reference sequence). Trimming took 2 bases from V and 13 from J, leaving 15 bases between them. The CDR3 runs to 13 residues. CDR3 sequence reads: CASSQRPDSTQHF. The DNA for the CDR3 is TGTGCCAGCAGCCAAAGGCCAGATAGTACTCAGCATTTT.

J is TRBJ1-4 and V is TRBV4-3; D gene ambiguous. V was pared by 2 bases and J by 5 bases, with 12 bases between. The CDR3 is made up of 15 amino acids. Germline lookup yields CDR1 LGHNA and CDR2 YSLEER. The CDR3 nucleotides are TGCGCCAGCAGCCAATCGAATGAACAGAATGAAAAACTGTTTTTT. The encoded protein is CASSQSNEQNEKLFF.

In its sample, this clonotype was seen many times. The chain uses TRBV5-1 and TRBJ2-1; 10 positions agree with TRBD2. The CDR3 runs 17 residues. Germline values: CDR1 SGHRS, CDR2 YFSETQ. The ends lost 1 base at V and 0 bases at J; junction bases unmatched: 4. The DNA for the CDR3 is TGCGCCAGCAGCTTGACGGCTAGCGGGAGCTCCTACAATGAGCAGTTCTTC. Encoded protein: CASSLTASGSSYNEQFF.

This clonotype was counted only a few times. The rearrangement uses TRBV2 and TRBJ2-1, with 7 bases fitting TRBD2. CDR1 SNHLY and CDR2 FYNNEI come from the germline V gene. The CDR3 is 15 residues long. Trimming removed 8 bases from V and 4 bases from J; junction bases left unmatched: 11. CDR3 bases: TGTGCCAGCGCTTGGGGAGGGGAAGGTTACAATGAGCAGTTCTTC. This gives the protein CASAWGGEGYNEQFF.

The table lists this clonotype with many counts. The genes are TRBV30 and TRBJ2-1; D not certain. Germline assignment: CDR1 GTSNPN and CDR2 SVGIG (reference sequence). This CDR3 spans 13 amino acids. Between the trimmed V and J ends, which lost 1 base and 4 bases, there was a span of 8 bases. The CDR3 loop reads CAWSGALYNEQFF. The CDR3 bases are TGTGCCTGGAGTGGAGCACTGTACAATGAGCAGTTCTTC.

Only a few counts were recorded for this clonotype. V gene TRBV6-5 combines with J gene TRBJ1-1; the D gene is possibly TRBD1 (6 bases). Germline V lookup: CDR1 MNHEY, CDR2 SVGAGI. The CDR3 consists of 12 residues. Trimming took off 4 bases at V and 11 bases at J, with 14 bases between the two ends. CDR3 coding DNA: TGTGCCAGCAGTTCAATCAGGGGTTGGGCTTTCTTT. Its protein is CASSSIRGWAFF.

The CDR3 coding sequence is TGCGCCAGCACAGCGGCCGTGAACTCCTACAATGAGCAGTTCTTC. Protein product: CASTAAVNSYNEQFF. The chain uses TRBV4-1 and TRBJ2-1; possibly TRBD2 for D (5 bases). Germline V gene sequence: CDR1 MGHRA, CDR2 YSYEKL. The CDR3 contains 15 residues. Trimming took 7 bases from V and 0 from J, leaving 13 bases between them.

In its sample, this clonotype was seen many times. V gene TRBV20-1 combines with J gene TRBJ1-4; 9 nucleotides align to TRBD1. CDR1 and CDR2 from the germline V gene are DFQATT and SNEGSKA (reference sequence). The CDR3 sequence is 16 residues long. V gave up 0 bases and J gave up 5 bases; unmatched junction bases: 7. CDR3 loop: CSARDFGGQGNEKLFF. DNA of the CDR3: TGCAGTGCTAGAGATTTCGGGGGACAGGGAAATGAAAAACTGTTTTTT.

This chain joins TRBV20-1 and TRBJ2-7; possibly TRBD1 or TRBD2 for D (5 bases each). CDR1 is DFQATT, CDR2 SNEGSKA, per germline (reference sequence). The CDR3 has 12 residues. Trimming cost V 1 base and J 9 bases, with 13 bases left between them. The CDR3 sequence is CSARGVGRRQYF. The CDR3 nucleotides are TGCAGTGCTAGAGGGGTGGGACGAAGGCAGTACTTC.

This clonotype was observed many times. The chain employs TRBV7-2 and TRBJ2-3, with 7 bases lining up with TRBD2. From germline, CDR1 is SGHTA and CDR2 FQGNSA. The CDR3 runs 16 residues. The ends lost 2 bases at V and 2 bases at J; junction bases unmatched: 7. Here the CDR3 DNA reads TGTGCCAGCAGCTTATTTCCAGCGGGGTCCACAGATACGCAGTATTTT. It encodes CASSLFPAGSTDTQYF.